This T cell receptor (beta chain) was observed in a study of cytomegalovirus exposure and HLA in healthy donors. Regarding the study as a whole: It was 164 TCR beta chains that were listed as cytomegalovirus-associated. Most TCR sequences proved rare, with some public TCRs found in many donors.

The CDR3 is 14 amino acids. The V gene lost 6 bases and the J gene lost 5 bases, with 11 bases spanning the gap. In germline, CDR1 is SNHLY, CDR2 FYNNEI. Concerning this clone itself: Its antigen is unknown.

Clones were sequenced by immunoSEQ multiplex PCR, and TCRdb holds only the in-frame ones, with some missing. Of about 98,000 clones in the sample, over 75% were seen once. This clonotype was obtained from a man aged 18 to 30 in good health and CMV-seropositive. The J gene is TRBJ1-6, the V gene TRBV2, with D uncertain. Sequenced sample: PBMCs. CDR3 protein: CASRQDLNNSPLHF. As DNA, the CDR3 is TGTGCCAGCAGACAAGATTTGAATAATTCACCCCTCCACTTT.